This T cell receptor (beta chain) was captured in a study of blood T cell repertoires in COVID-19. As for the study in general: T cells, B-cell-depleted T cells, or PBMCs provided the cDNA or gDNA that served as material.

Germline V gene data show CDR1 as MDHEN and CDR2 as SYDVKM. This CDR3 contains 14 residues. The V end lost 3 bases, the J end lost 2 bases, and 7 bases lay between the germline ends. To note about this clone: Other DNA sequences in the same sample also yield this CDR3.

Generated by immunoSEQ multiplex PCR, the TCRdb table keeps only in-frame clones and is missing some. The table records some 79,000 clones, 80% to 90% of them present only once. This chain joins TRBV28 and TRBJ1-4; possible D gene TRBD1, 5 bases. This TCR was sampled from a man in his sixties or seventies with active or convalescent COVID-19. Sequencing was performed on peripheral blood. Written as DNA, the CDR3 is TGTGCCAGCAGTTTTGGGGGGACTAATGAAAAACTGTTTTTT. This encodes CASSFGGTNEKLFF.